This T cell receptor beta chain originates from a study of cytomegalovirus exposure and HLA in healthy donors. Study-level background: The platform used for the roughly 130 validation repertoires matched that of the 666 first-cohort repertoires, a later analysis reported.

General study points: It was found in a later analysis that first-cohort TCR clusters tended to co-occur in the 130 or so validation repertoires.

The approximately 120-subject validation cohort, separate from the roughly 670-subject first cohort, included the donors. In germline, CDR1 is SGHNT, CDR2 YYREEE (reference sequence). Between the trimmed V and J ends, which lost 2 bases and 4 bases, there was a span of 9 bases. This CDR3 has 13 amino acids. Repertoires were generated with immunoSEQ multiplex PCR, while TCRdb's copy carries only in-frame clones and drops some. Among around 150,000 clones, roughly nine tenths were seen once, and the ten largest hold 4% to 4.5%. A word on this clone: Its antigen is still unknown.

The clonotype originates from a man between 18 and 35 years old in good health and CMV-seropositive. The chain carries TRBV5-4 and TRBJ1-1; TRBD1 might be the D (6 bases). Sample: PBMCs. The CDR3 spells CASSFQGSTEAFF. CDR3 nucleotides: TGTGCCAGCAGCTTTCAGGGGAGCACTGAAGCTTTCTTT.